This T cell receptor (beta chain) was recovered during a study of blood T cell repertoires in COVID-19. The method was immunoSEQ multiplex PCR; TCRdb's version includes in-frame clones alone and lacks a portion of them. The sample includes about 280,000 clones, around 90% of them seen just once. The CDR3 contains 13 residues. V was pared by 3 bases and J by 4 bases, with 10 bases between. CDR1 and CDR2 from the germline V gene are SGHRS and YFSETQ. This rearrangement joins TRBV5-1 to TRBJ1-1, with D tentatively TRBD1 (6 bases). The sample was PBMCs or T cells enriched from blood (not recorded which). The TCR originated in a middle-aged woman who had recovered from COVID-19. In DNA form, the CDR3 reads TGCGCCAGCAGCTCAGGGGTTTCCACTGAAGCTTTCTTT. Protein: CASSSGVSTEAFF.